A selection of T cell receptor beta chains follows, all from one sample in a study of T cell responses to AZD1222 COVID-19 vaccine. TCRdb's table, derived via immunoSEQ multiplex PCR, lists solely in-frame clones and lacks some. The table has under 140,000 clones, around nine tenths seen once. Source: peripheral blood, taken on day 0 of AZD1222 vaccination. The receptors were gathered from an adult in good health. Each CDR3 is given with its conserved first and last residue. The D gene is left open where the match is weak. Clone size, where shown, is once, few, many, or a class for clones that have expanded.

size: .; V: TRBV7-9; D: .; J: TRBJ1-1; CDR3: CASSLTPNTEAFF; DNA: TGTGCCAGCAGTCTAACACCGAACACTGAAGCTTTCTTT
size: .; V: TRBV3-1/TRBV3-2; D: .; J: TRBJ2-4; CDR3: CASSDLGLGNIQYF; DNA: TGTGCCAGCAGCGACCTGGGACTGGGGAACATTCAGTACTTC
size: .; V: TRBV3-1/TRBV3-2; D: .; J: TRBJ1-1; CDR3: CASSQSPTEAFF; DNA: TGTGCCAGCAGCCAATCTCCCACTGAAGCTTTCTTT
size: .; V: TRBV5-6; D: .; J: TRBJ2-7; CDR3: CASSLVDRSLYEQYF; DNA: TGTGCCAGCAGCTTGGTGGATCGGTCCCTCTACGAGCAGTACTTC
size: .; V: TRBV19; D: .; J: TRBJ1-2; CDR3: CASSLRGSYGYTF; DNA: TGTGCCAGTAGCCTACGGGGGAGCTATGGCTACACCTTC
size: .; V: TRBV11-2; D: TRBD1; J: TRBJ2-2; CDR3: CASSPRGGQGTGELFF; DNA: TGTGCCAGCAGCCCTCGTGGGGGACAGGGGACCGGGGAGCTGTTTTTT
size: once; V: TRBV9; D: .; J: TRBJ1-3; CDR3: CASSPSRAAGNTIYF; DNA: TGTGCCAGCAGCCCATCTCGGGCAGCTGGAAACACCATATATTTT
size: .; V: TRBV6-1; D: .; J: TRBJ1-4; CDR3: CASSEPPNEKLFF; DNA: TGTGCCAGCAGTGAACCCCCTAATGAAAAACTGTTTTTT
size: .; V: TRBV6-5; D: TRBD1; J: TRBJ1-1; CDR3: CASSPGTGIEAFF; DNA: TGTGCCAGCAGTCCCGGGACAGGGATTGAAGCTTTCTTT
size: .; V: TRBV7-9; D: TRBD1; J: TRBJ1-1; CDR3: CASSSGQVLNTEAFF; DNA: TGTGCCAGCAGTTCGGGACAGGTACTCAACACTGAAGCTTTCTTT
size: .; V: TRBV19; D: TRBD2; J: TRBJ2-3; CDR3: CASSLVAGGPAQYF; DNA: TGTGCCAGTAGTTTGGTAGCGGGGGGGCCGGCGCAGTATTTT
size: .; V: TRBV11-3; D: TRBD2; J: TRBJ2-5; CDR3: CASSFGTSGDQETQYF; DNA: TGTGCCAGCAGCTTCGGGACTAGCGGGGACCAAGAGACCCAGTACTTC
size: .; V: TRBV6-5; D: TRBD1; J: TRBJ2-5; CDR3: CASSPEDRHQETQYF; DNA: TGTGCCAGCAGTCCTGAGGACAGGCACCAAGAGACCCAGTACTTC
size: .; V: TRBV2; D: .; J: TRBJ2-3; CDR3: CASRGVDTQYF; DNA: TGTGCCAGCAGGGGTGTAGATACGCAGTATTTT
size: .; V: TRBV9; D: TRBD2; J: TRBJ2-7; CDR3: CASSVDVGGGAYYEQYF; DNA: TGTGCCAGCAGCGTAGATGTTGGCGGGGGGGCGTATTACGAGCAGTACTTC
size: .; V: TRBV5-8; D: .; J: TRBJ1-2; CDR3: CASSLGQRINYGYTF; DNA: TGTGCCAGCAGCTTGGGCCAGCGGATTAACTATGGCTACACCTTC
size: .; V: TRBV7-2; D: .; J: TRBJ1-2; CDR3: CASSLDSNYGYTF; DNA: TGTGCCAGCAGCTTAGACAGCAACTATGGCTACACCTTC
size: .; V: TRBV7-9; D: .; J: TRBJ1-1; CDR3: CASTPPSGRPEAFF; DNA: TGTGCCAGCACCCCTCCGTCGGGGAGGCCTGAAGCTTTCTTT
size: .; V: TRBV6-4; D: .; J: TRBJ1-3; CDR3: CASSDSTLGLSGNTIYF; DNA: TGTGCCAGCAGTGACTCGACCCTTGGTCTTTCTGGAAACACCATATATTTT
size: many; V: TRBV4-2; D: TRBD1; J: TRBJ2-7; CDR3: CASSQEHRGIGEQYF; DNA: TGTGCCAGCAGCCAAGAGCACAGGGGGATAGGAGAGCAGTACTTC
size: few; V: TRBV6-5; D: .; J: TRBJ1-1; CDR3: CASKEGGPNTEAFF; DNA: TGTGCCAGCAAAGAGGGGGGCCCGAACACTGAAGCTTTCTTT
size: .; V: TRBV19; D: .; J: TRBJ1-4; CDR3: CASSGGEKLFF; DNA: TGTGCCAGTAGTGGCGGAGAAAAACTGTTTTTT
size: .; V: TRBV9; D: TRBD2; J: TRBJ2-7; CDR3: CASSVTSESSYEQYF; DNA: TGTGCCAGCAGCGTTACTAGCGAGAGCTCCTACGAGCAGTACTTC
size: .; V: TRBV5-1; D: .; J: TRBJ2-7; CDR3: CASTSVGSYEQYF; DNA: TGCGCCAGCACCTCGGTGGGGTCGTACGAGCAGTACTTC
size: .; V: TRBV19; D: TRBD1; J: TRBJ1-1; CDR3: CASSRDRGRNTEAFF; DNA: TGTGCCAGTAGTAGGGACAGGGGGCGGAACACTGAAGCTTTCTTT
size: .; V: TRBV7-8; D: TRBD1; J: TRBJ1-2; CDR3: CASSLTGGSNGYTF; DNA: TGTGCCAGCAGCTTGACAGGGGGCTCAAATGGCTACACCTTC
size: .; V: TRBV7-2; D: .; J: TRBJ2-1; CDR3: CASSSDTYNEQFF; DNA: TGTGCCAGCAGCTCGGACACCTACAATGAGCAGTTCTTC
size: few; V: TRBV6-5; D: .; J: TRBJ2-2; CDR3: CASSYYRTTGELFF; DNA: TGTGCCAGCAGTTACTACAGGACCACCGGGGAGCTGTTTTTT
size: .; V: TRBV9; D: TRBD2; J: TRBJ2-1; CDR3: CASSVEGAAGGPYNEQFF; DNA: TGTGCCAGCAGCGTAGAGGGCGCAGCGGGAGGCCCCTACAATGAGCAGTTCTTC
size: .; V: TRBV11-2; D: .; J: TRBJ2-7; CDR3: CASSLDYSSYEQYF; DNA: TGTGCCAGCAGCTTAGATTATAGCTCCTACGAGCAGTACTTC
size: .; V: TRBV7-8; D: .; J: TRBJ1-5; CDR3: CASSLGARQNQPQHF; DNA: TGTGCCAGCAGCTTAGGGGCCCGGCAGAATCAGCCCCAGCATTTT
size: .; V: TRBV28; D: TRBD1; J: TRBJ2-7; CDR3: CASSTGTGRYEQYF; DNA: TGTGCCAGCAGTACCGGGACAGGGCGGTACGAGCAGTACTTC
size: .; V: TRBV11-2; D: .; J: TRBJ1-1; CDR3: CASSQGRTGNTEAFF; DNA: TGTGCCAGCAGCCAGGGGAGGACGGGGAACACTGAAGCTTTCTTT
size: .; V: TRBV7-9; D: TRBD2; J: TRBJ2-7; CDR3: CASSYSGSVNYEQYF; DNA: TGTGCCAGCAGTTATAGCGGGAGCGTCAACTACGAGCAGTACTTC
size: .; V: TRBV19; D: .; J: TRBJ1-6; CDR3: CASSTRQAGSPLHF; DNA: TGTGCCAGTAGTACCAGACAGGCTGGTTCACCCCTCCACTTT
size: .; V: TRBV5-5; D: .; J: TRBJ2-2; CDR3: CASSVTGTANTGELFF; DNA: TGTGCCAGCAGCGTTACAGGGACCGCGAACACCGGGGAGCTGTTTTTT
size: .; V: TRBV25-1; D: .; J: TRBJ1-2; CDR3: CASSGTYYGYTF; DNA: TGTGCCAGCAGTGGTACCTACTATGGCTACACCTTC
size: .; V: TRBV6-5; D: TRBD2; J: TRBJ2-5; CDR3: CASNPTVAGTQYF; DNA: TGTGCCAGCAACCCGACAGTAGCGGGGACCCAGTACTTC
size: .; V: TRBV7-7; D: .; J: TRBJ2-2; CDR3: CASSPLLNTGELFF; DNA: TGTGCTAGCAGCCCCCTTCTCAACACCGGGGAGCTGTTTTTT
size: .; V: TRBV7-9; D: .; J: TRBJ2-6; CDR3: CASSLRAGANVLTF; DNA: TGTGCCAGCAGCTTAAGGGCTGGGGCCAACGTCCTGACTTTC
size: .; V: TRBV7-8; D: .; J: TRBJ2-2; CDR3: CASMANTGELFF; DNA: TGTGCCAGCATGGCGAACACCGGGGAGCTGTTTTTT
size: .; V: TRBV6-6; D: .; J: TRBJ2-7; CDR3: CASRSSGEQYF; DNA: TGTGCCAGCAGGTCGTCAGGGGAGCAGTACTTC
size: .; V: TRBV12-3/TRBV12-4; D: .; J: TRBJ2-7; CDR3: CASSLIEKQYF; DNA: TGTGCCAGCAGTTTAATAGAAAAGCAGTACTTC